The entry that follows covers one TCR beta chain sequence. Its antigen remains unknown. The sample comes from a study of cytotoxic CD8 clonotypes in ibrutinib-treated CLL. Study-wide context: By median around 69 months, approximately 12 had progressed and around 15 stayed remitted; responses had been 2 complete and roughly 24 partial. Overall study findings and caveats: Sampling times differed between sustained-remission and progressing patients. Treatment saw public clonotypes, which were uncommon, either contract or stay stable.

Here immunoSEQ multiplex PCR was the method, and the copy in TCRdb shows in-frame clones only, minus some. The sample lists approximately 300,000 clones; about 77% were seen once. The germline gives CDR1 KGHSH, CDR2 LQKENI. This CDR3 region has 14 residues. Unmatched junction bases numbered 3, after V lost 2 bases and J lost 5 bases. Specimen: PBMCs, collected before ibrutinib treatment. The origin of this receptor is a human donor with chronic lymphocytic leukemia. The V and J genes are TRBV18 and TRBJ2-7; 10 bases are a match to TRBD2. CDR3 region: CASSPALAGDEQYF. DNA for the CDR3: TGTGCCAGCTCACCAGCGCTAGCGGGAGACGAGCAGTACTTC.